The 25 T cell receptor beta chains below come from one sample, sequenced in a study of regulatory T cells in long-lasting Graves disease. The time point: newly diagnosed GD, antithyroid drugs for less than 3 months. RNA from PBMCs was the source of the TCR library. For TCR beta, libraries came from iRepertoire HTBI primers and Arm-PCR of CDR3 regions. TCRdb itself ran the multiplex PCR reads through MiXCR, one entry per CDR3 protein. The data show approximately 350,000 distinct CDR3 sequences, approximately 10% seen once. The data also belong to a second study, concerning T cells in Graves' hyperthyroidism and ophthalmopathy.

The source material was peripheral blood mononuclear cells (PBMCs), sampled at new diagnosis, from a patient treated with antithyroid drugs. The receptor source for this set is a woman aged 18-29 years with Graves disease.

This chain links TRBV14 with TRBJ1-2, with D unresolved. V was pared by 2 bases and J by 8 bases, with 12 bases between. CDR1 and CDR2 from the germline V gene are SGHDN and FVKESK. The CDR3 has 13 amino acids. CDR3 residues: CASSQIAGFGYTF. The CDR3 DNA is TGTGCCAGCAGCCAAATCGCGGGTTTCGGCTACACCTTC.

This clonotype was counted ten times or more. DNA for the CDR3: TGCAGTGCTAGATTGGGTTTAGGTCAGCCCCAGCATTTT. This encodes CSARLGLGQPQHF. V is TRBV20-1 and J is TRBJ1-5; D is uncertain. From germline, CDR1 is DFQATT and CDR2 SNEGSKA (reference sequence). The length of the CDR3 is 13 residues. The ends were cut back, 2 bases at V and 6 bases at J, with 11 bases in the middle.

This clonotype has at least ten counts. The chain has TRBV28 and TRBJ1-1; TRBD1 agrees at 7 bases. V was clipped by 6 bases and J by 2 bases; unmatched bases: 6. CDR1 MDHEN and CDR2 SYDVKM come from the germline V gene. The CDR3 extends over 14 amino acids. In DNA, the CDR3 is TGTGCCAGCAGCCGTGACAGGGTTAACACTGAAGCTTTCTTT. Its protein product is CASSRDRVNTEAFF. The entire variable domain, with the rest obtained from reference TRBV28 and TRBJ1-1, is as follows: DVKVTQSSRYLVKRTGEKVFLECVQDMDHENMFWYRQDPGLGLRLIYFSYDVKMKEKGDIPEGYSVSREKKERFSLILESASTNQTSMYLCASSRDRVNTEAFFGQGTRLTVV.

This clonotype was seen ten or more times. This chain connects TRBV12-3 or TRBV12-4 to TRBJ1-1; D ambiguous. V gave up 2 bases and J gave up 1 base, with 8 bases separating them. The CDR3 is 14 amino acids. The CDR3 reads CASSLRKGNTEAFF. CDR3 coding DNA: TGTGCCAGCAGTTTAAGGAAAGGGAACACTGAAGCTTTCTTT.

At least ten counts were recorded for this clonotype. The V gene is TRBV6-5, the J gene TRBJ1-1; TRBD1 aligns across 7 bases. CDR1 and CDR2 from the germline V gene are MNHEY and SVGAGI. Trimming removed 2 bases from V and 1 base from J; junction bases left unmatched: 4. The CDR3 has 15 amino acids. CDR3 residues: CASSYGGQKNTEAFF. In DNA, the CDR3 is TGTGCCAGCAGTTACGGGGGACAGAAGAACACTGAAGCTTTCTTT.

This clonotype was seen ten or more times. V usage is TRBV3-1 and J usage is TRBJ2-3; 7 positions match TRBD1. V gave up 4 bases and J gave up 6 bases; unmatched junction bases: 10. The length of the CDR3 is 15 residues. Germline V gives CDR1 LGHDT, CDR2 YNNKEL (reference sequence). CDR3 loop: CASSPGTDSLDTQYF. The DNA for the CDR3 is TGTGCCAGCAGCCCCGGGACAGATTCATTGGATACGCAGTATTTT.

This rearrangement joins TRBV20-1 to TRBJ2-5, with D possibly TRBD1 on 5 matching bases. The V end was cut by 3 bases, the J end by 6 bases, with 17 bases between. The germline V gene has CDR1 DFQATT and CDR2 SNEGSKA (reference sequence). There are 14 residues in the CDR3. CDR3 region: CSARETVGTKTQYF. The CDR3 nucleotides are TGCAGTGCTAGGGAGACAGTAGGCACCAAGACCCAGTACTTC.

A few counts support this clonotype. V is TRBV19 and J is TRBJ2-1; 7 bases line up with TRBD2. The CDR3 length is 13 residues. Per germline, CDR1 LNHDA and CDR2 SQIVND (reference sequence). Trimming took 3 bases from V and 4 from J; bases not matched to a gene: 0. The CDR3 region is CASSMGLYNEQFF. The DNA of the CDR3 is TGTGCCAGTAGTATGGGACTATACAATGAGCAGTTCTTC.

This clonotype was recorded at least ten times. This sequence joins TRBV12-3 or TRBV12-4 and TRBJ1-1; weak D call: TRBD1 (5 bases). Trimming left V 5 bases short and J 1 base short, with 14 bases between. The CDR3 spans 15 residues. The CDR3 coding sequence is TGTGCCAGCAGTGAGTTGGGGGGGAAGAACACTGAAGCTTTCTTT. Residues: CASSELGGKNTEAFF.

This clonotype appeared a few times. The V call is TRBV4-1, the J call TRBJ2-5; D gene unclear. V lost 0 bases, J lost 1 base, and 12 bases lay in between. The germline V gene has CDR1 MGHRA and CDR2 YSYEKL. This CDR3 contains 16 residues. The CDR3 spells CASSQDQGRIQETQYF. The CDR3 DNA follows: TGCGCCAGCAGCCAAGATCAAGGGCGGATCCAAGAGACCCAGTACTTC.

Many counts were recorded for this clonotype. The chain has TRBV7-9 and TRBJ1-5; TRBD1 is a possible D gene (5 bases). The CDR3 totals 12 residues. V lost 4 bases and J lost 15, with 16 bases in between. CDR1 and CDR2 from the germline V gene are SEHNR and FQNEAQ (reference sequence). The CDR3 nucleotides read TGTGCCAGCAGCTCCCCGGGGGAAAATTGGCATTTT. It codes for CASSSPGENWHF.

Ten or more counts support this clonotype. The DNA for the CDR3 is TGTGCCAGCAGTGAAAGCCCGGGACTAGCGGGGGACCCTTTCGGAACGCAGTATTTT. This codes for CASSESPGLAGDPFGTQYF. J is TRBJ2-3 and V is TRBV2, with 14 bases lining up with TRBD2. With 2 bases clipped from V and 9 bases from J, the junction kept 16 bases outside the gene matches. The CDR3 has 19 residues. Per germline, CDR1 SNHLY and CDR2 FYNNEI.

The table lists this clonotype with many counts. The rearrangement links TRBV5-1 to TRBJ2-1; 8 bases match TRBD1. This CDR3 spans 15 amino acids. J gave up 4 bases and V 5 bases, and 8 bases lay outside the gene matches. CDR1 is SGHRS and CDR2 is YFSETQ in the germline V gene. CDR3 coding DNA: TGCGCCAGCAGTTATCGACAGGGGTTGTACAATGAGCAGTTCTTC. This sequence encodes CASSYRQGLYNEQFF.

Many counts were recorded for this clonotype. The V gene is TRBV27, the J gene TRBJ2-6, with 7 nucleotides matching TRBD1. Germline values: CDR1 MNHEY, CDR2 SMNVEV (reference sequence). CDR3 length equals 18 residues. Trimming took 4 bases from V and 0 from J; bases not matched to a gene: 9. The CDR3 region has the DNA TGTGCCAGCAGTTCTTACAGGGGCGAGGTCTCTGGGGCCAACGTCCTGACTTTC. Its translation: CASSSYRGEVSGANVLTF.

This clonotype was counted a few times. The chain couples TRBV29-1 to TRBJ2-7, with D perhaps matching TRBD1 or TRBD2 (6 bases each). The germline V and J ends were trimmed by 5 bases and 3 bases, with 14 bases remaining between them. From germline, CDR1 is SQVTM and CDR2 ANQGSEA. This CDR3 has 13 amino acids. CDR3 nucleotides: TGCAGCGTTCAAAGGGGGGCTTTCTACGAGCAGTACTTC. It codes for CSVQRGAFYEQYF.

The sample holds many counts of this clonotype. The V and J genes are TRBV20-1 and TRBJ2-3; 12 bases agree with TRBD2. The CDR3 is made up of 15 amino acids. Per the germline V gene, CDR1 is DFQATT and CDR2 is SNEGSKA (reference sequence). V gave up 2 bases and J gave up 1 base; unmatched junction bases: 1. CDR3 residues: CSARRLAGGTDTQYF. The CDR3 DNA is TGCAGTGCTAGAAGACTAGCGGGGGGCACAGATACGCAGTATTTT.

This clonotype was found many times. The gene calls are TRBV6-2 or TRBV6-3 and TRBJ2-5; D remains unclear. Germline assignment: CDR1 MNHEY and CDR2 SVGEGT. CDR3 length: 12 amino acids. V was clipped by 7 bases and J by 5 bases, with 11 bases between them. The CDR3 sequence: CASTGTPETQYF. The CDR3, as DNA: TGTGCCAGCACGGGCACCCCGGAGACCCAGTACTTC.

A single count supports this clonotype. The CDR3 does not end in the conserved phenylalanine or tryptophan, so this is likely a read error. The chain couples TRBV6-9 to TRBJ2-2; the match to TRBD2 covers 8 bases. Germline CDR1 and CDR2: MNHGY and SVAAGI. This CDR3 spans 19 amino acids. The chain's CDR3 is CAGSILLIAGSRNTGELFS. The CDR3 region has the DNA TGTGCCGGCAGTATTCTTTTGATAGCGGGATCACGGAACACCGGGGAGCTGTTTTCT.

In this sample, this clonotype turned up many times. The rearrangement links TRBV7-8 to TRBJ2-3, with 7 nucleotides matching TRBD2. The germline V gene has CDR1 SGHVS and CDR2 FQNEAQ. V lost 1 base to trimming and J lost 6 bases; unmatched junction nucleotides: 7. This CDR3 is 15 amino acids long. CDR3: CASSLGGGDADTQYF. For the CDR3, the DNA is TGTGCCAGCAGCTTAGGGGGAGGGGATGCGGATACGCAGTATTTT.

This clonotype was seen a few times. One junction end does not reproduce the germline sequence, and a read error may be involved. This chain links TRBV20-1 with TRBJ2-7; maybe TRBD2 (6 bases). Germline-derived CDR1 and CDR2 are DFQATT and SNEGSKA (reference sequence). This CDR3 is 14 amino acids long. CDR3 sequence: CSAARIGSSYEQHF. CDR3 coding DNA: TGCAGTGCGGCCCGAATCGGGAGCTCCTACGAGCAGCACTTC.

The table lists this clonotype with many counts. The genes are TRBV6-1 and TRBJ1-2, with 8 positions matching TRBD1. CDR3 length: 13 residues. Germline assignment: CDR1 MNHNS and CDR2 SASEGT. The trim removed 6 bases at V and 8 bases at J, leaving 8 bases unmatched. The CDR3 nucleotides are TGTGCCAGCAGCCAGGGACAGGCTAGGGGCTACACCTTC. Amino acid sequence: CASSQGQARGYTF.

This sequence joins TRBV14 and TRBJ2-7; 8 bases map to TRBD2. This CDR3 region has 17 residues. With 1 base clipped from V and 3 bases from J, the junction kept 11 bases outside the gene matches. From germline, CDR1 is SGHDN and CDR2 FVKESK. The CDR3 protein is CASSQVLGSGSSYEQYF. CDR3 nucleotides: TGTGCCAGCAGCCAAGTCTTGGGAAGCGGGAGTAGCTACGAGCAGTACTTC.

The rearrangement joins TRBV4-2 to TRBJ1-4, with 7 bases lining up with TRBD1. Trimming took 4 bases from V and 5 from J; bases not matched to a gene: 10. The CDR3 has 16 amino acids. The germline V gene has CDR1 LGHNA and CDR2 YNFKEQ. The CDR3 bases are TGTGCCAGCAGCCCTCGAGCTAGGGGGCTGAATGAAAAACTGTTTTTT. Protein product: CASSPRARGLNEKLFF.

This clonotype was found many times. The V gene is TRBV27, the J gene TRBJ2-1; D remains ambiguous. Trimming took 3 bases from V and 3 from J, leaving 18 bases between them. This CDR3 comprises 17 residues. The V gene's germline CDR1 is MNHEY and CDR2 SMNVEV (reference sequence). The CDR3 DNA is TGTGCCAGCAGTTTGATAGGAGACGGCTTAGTCTACAATGAGCAGTTCTTC. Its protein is CASSLIGDGLVYNEQFF.

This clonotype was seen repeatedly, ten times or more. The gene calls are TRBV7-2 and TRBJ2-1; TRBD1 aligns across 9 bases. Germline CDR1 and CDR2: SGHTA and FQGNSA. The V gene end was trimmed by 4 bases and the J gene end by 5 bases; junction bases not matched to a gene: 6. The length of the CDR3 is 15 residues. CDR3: CASSSGQGTDNEQFF. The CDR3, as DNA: TGTGCCAGCAGCTCGGGACAGGGAACGGACAATGAGCAGTTCTTC.